The sequence of this T cell receptor (beta chain) was determined in a study of human T cells and chemical hapten exposure. A single record per CDR3 protein comes from TCRdb applying MiXCR to the RACE reads. The sample carries around 380,000 distinct CDR3 sequences, about 5% recorded once. Time point given: pre-sensitization, week 0. Treatment indicated: therapeutic diphenylcyclopropenone sensitization with weekly scalp DPC. Sample donors consisted of patients with alopecia, aged 18 to 70 years, who were suitable for DPC. This CDR3 spans 14 amino acids. Germline CDR1 and CDR2: SGHTA and FQGNSA. Between the trimmed V and J ends, which lost 2 bases and 6 bases, there was a span of 10 bases.

This TCR came from a woman aged 18-29 years with alopecia areata. Some clones in this sample may be carry-over from other donors' samples. The rearrangement uses TRBV7-2 and TRBJ2-2, with unresolved D. The sequencing here drew on whole blood, taken in connection with sensitization to the hapten diphenylcyclopropenone (DPC). The CDR3 sequence is CASSLSGWAGELFF. CDR3 coding DNA: TGTGCCAGCAGCTTATCCGGGTGGGCCGGGGAGCTGTTTTTT. The full variable domain, completed using reference TRBV7-2 and TRBJ2-2, is GAGVSQSPSNKVTEKGKDVELRCDPISGHTALYWYRQSLGQGLEFLIYFQGNSAPDKSGLPSDRFSAERTGGSVSTLTIQRTQQEDSAVYLCASSLSGWAGELFFGEGSRLTVL.